These 20 T cell receptor beta chains share one sample of origin, sequenced in a study of shared clonotypes between healthy human individuals. Naive CD8 cells, CD45RO-negative and positively selected for CCR7, excluded terminally differentiated effector memory CD45RA+ cells. Assay: immunoSEQ multiplex PCR; the TCRdb copy retains only in-frame clones and omits some. The sample lists just over 2,000,000 clones, over 85% seen once, with 1.1% in the top ten. Sequencing was carried out using naive CD8+ T cells sorted from blood. The receptors were gathered from a man between 18 and 35 years old in good health.

The J gene is TRBJ2-5, the V gene TRBV7-9, with D perhaps being TRBD1 or TRBD2 (5 bases each). CDR1 and CDR2 (germline): SEHNR, FQNEAQ (reference sequence). Trimming shortened V by 5 bases and J by 3 bases, and 19 bases separated the two germline ends. The CDR3 covers 16 residues. This chain's CDR3 is CASSQAAQGLEETQYF. As DNA, the CDR3 is TGTGCCAGCAGCCAAGCGGCGCAGGGATTGGAAGAGACCCAGTACTTC.

A word on this clone: Within the sample, other DNA sequences also encode this same CDR3. This chain uses TRBV9 with TRBJ1-5, with D unresolved. This CDR3 spans 13 amino acids. Germline V lookup: CDR1 SGDLS, CDR2 YYNGEE. The ends were cut back, 1 base at V and 4 bases at J, with 6 bases in the middle. The chain's CDR3 is CASSVNSNQPQHF. The CDR3 DNA follows: TGTGCCAGCAGCGTAAACAGTAATCAGCCCCAGCATTTT.

The V gene is TRBV6-1, the J gene TRBJ2-1; D gene unclear. The CDR3 covers 15 residues. Trimming took 0 bases from V and 6 from J, leaving 12 bases between them. From germline, CDR1 is MNHNS and CDR2 SASEGT. The CDR3 nucleotides are TGTGCCAGCAGTGAAGCTGACTCCATAGTCAATGAGCAGTTCTTC. It encodes CASSEADSIVNEQFF.

The chain combines TRBV7-6 with TRBJ2-5, with D perhaps TRBD2 (6 bases). Germline values: CDR1 SGHVS, CDR2 FNYEAQ. V lost 4 bases to trimming and J lost 4 bases, with 19 bases between them. The CDR3 sequence is 16 residues long. The CDR3 DNA sequence: TGTGCCAGCAGCTCAGAGCCGGGACTCAGGGTAGAGACCCAGTACTTC. Translated, it gives CASSSEPGLRVETQYF.

The rearrangement joins TRBV4-3 to TRBJ2-1; D is uncertain. Germline V gives CDR1 LGHNA, CDR2 YSLEER. The CDR3 covers 16 residues. V was clipped by 0 bases and J by 0 bases, with 9 bases between them. The CDR3, as DNA: TGCGCCAGCAGCCAAGATTCCGGGCTCTCCTACAATGAGCAGTTCTTC. This sequence encodes CASSQDSGLSYNEQFF.

V usage is TRBV25-1 and J usage is TRBJ1-1; tentative D call: TRBD1 (5 bases). The CDR3 totals 14 residues. V was pared by 0 bases and J by 3 bases, with 8 bases between. Germline loops: CDR1 MGHDK, CDR2 SYGVNS. CDR3 sequence reads: CASSEYSGHTEAFF. CDR3 coding DNA: TGTGCCAGCAGTGAATATTCGGGACACACTGAAGCTTTCTTT.

J is TRBJ2-7 and V is TRBV6-6, with D tentatively TRBD1 or TRBD2 (6 bases each). This CDR3 has 15 residues. In germline, CDR1 is MNHNY, CDR2 SVGAGI (reference sequence). The V end lost 5 bases, the J end lost 6 bases, and 20 bases lay between the germline ends. CDR3 coding DNA: TGTGCCAGCAGTCAGCACGAGGGGGGTTTCTCCGAGCAGTACTTC. It translates to CASSQHEGGFSEQYF.

V usage is TRBV4-1 and J usage is TRBJ1-2; possible D gene TRBD1, 5 bases. Germline V gives CDR1 MGHRA, CDR2 YSYEKL. This CDR3 is 16 amino acids long. Trimming removed 0 bases from V and 5 bases from J, with 16 bases in between. CDR3 protein: CASSQDSGQGWYGYTF. The DNA for the CDR3 is TGCGCCAGCAGCCAAGATTCAGGGCAGGGCTGGTATGGCTACACCTTC.

In DNA form, the CDR3 reads TGTGCCAGCAGTTTAAGAGTTTTTGGGGCCAACGTCCTGACTTTC. Translation gives CASSLRVFGANVLTF. This sequence joins TRBV28 and TRBJ2-6, with D unclear. This CDR3 is built from 15 residues. Germline values: CDR1 MDHEN, CDR2 SYDVKM. The ends were cut back, 2 bases at V and 3 bases at J, with 8 bases in the middle.

This clone was picked up one time. The V gene is TRBV29-1, the J gene TRBJ2-5, with 8 positions matching TRBD2. The CDR3 spans 16 residues. From germline, CDR1 is SQVTM and CDR2 ANQGSEA. V lost 5 bases, J lost 2 bases, and 13 bases stayed unmatched. As DNA, the CDR3 is TGCAGCGTTTGTGGGGCGGGAGGAGAATCACAAGAGACCCAGTACTTC. Amino acid sequence: CSVCGAGGESQETQYF. The variable domain in full, with the rest retrieved from reference TRBV29-1 and TRBJ2-5, is SAVISQKPSRDICQRGTSLTIQCQVDSQVTMMFWYRQQPGQSLTLIATANQGSEATYESGFVIDKFPISRPNLTFSTLTVSNMSPEDSSIYLCSVCGAGGESQETQYFGPGTRLLVL.

The CDR3 sequence: CASSEAGQLFEAFF. The CDR3 DNA sequence: TGTGCCAGCAGTGAAGCCGGACAGCTTTTTGAAGCTTTCTTT. This chain links TRBV6-1 with TRBJ1-1; D is perhaps TRBD1 (6 bases). Germline V lookup: CDR1 MNHNS, CDR2 SASEGT. Trimming shortened V by 0 bases and J by 7 bases, and 12 bases separated the two germline ends. The CDR3 extends over 14 amino acids.

This rearrangement joins TRBV27 to TRBJ1-2, with D hard to call. Trimming stripped 3 bases from V and 4 bases from J, with 9 bases between. This CDR3 is 13 amino acids long. Germline V lookup: CDR1 MNHEY, CDR2 SMNVEV (reference sequence). Here the CDR3 DNA reads TGTGCCAGCAGTTTGCAGTGGGGCTATGGCTACACCTTC. This encodes CASSLQWGYGYTF.

The gene calls are TRBV29-1 and TRBJ1-1; TRBD1 might be the D (6 bases). This CDR3 spans 12 amino acids. Germline loops: CDR1 SQVTM, CDR2 ANQGSEA. V was cut by 6 bases and J by 4 bases, with 12 bases left in between. CDR3 protein: CSVTGGRTEAFF. The CDR3 bases are TGCAGCGTGACTGGGGGCCGCACTGAAGCTTTCTTT. Full variable domain (rest looked up from reference TRBV29-1 and TRBJ1-1): SAVISQKPSRDICQRGTSLTIQCQVDSQVTMMFWYRQQPGQSLTLIATANQGSEATYESGFVIDKFPISRPNLTFSTLTVSNMSPEDSSIYLCSVTGGRTEAFFGQGTRLTVV.

V gene TRBV2 combines with J gene TRBJ1-3; D is uncertain. This CDR3 has 13 amino acids. The V end was cut by 10 bases, the J end by 0 bases, with 10 bases between. CDR1 and CDR2 from the germline V gene are SNHLY and FYNNEI. The CDR3 bases are TGTGCCAATCTACGACCCTCTGGAAACACCATATATTTT. As protein: CANLRPSGNTIYF.

This chain connects TRBV5-4 to TRBJ1-2; 7 bases agree with TRBD1. The CDR3 is made up of 14 amino acids. Germline V gene sequence: CDR1 SGHNT, CDR2 YYREEE (reference sequence). Trimming took 5 bases from V and 5 from J; bases not matched to a gene: 9. The CDR3 protein is CASRRDTGDYGYTF. The CDR3, as DNA: TGTGCCAGCAGGCGAGATACAGGGGATTATGGCTACACCTTC.

This clone was counted a single time. CDR3 sequence (DNA): TGTGCCAGCAGCTTGTGGGACAATGAGACCCAGTACTTC. Translated: CASSLWDNETQYF. The chain is built from TRBV5-4 and TRBJ2-5; tentative D call: TRBD1 (6 bases). V lost 1 base and J lost 5, with 9 bases in between. There are 13 residues in the CDR3. The germline gives CDR1 SGHNT, CDR2 YYREEE (reference sequence).

This sequence joins TRBV20-1 and TRBJ2-2; D ambiguous. Germline V gene sequence: CDR1 DFQATT, CDR2 SNEGSKA (reference sequence). The CDR3 has 11 amino acids. The V end was cut by 0 bases, the J end by 13 bases, with 9 bases between. The DNA for the CDR3 is TGCAGTGCTAGAGACCCGGTAGGGCTGTTTTTT. Its translation: CSARDPVGLFF.

CDR3 coding DNA: TGTGCCAGCAGTTGGGCAGTCTACGAGCAGTACTTC. It encodes CASSWAVYEQYF. The chain uses TRBV28 and TRBJ2-7; no definite D call. Germline CDR1 MDHEN, CDR2 SYDVKM. The CDR3 is 12 residues long. V was shortened by 4 bases and J by 3 bases, with 7 bases between the two germline ends.

This chain joins TRBV12-5 and TRBJ2-1; TRBD2 agrees at 10 bases. J lost 4 bases, V lost 5 bases, and 14 bases had no gene match. Looked up from germline, CDR1 is LGHNT and CDR2 is FRNRAP. CDR3 size: 18 residues. CDR3 bases: TGTGCTAGTGGTGACCGACAATCGGGGACTAGCGATTACAATGAGCAGTTCTTC. It encodes CASGDRQSGTSDYNEQFF. Based on the CDR3 plus reference TRBV12-5 and TRBJ2-1, the full variable domain is DARVTQTPRHKVTEMGQEVTMRCQPILGHNTVFWYRQTMMQGLELLAYFRNRAPLDDSGMPKDRFSAEMPDATLATLKIQPSEPRDSAVYFCASGDRQSGTSDYNEQFFGPGTRLTVL.

This clone was seen a handful of times. The V and J genes are TRBV6-1 and TRBJ2-2, with 9 bases that match TRBD1. V trimming: 4 bases; J trimming: 2 bases; junction bases outside the gene matches: 5. Germline loops: CDR1 MNHNS, CDR2 SASEGT. This CDR3 has 16 residues. CDR3 coding DNA: TGTGCCAGCAGTGCAACAGGGGGCTCTAACACCGGGGAGCTGTTTTTT. Its translation: CASSATGGSNTGELFF.